The T cell receptor beta chain under discussion was sequenced for a study of blood T cell repertoires in COVID-19. Background on the study: Samples came from the United States, Italy and Spain, spanning acute and convalescent COVID-19. PBMCs, B-cell-depleted T cells, or T cells provided the cDNA or gDNA that made up the material.

Per the authors' pipeline: Scientists estimated how many nucleated cells there were by amplifying reference gene primers. Profiling relied on immunoSEQ multiplex PCR, and the TCRdb table lists in-frame clones only, not all of them. V, J and clone size are taken as reported in that table, and D and trimming were inferred from the DNA itself. The table includes over 80,000 clones, 91% detected once. V gave up 4 bases and J gave up 7 bases; unmatched junction bases: 16. The CDR3 extends over 18 amino acids. CDR1 MNHEY and CDR2 SVGEGT come from the germline V gene. Specimen: peripheral blood. The chain uses TRBV6-2 or TRBV6-3 and TRBJ1-6; 7 bases are shared with TRBD1. The clonotype comes from a human donor with active COVID-19. The donor label of this sample is uncertain. The DNA of the CDR3 is TGTGCCAGCAGTTTATTACGTTCGGGGGACAGCCGAAATTCACCCCTCCACTTT. Translation: CASSLLRSGDSRNSPLHF.